The sequence of this TCR beta chain was determined in a study of T cell responses to AZD1222 COVID-19 vaccine. This clone showed up just once. Its antigen is as yet unknown. TCRdb's table, derived via immunoSEQ multiplex PCR, lists solely in-frame clones and lacks some. The data hold fewer than 95,000 clones, with 85% to 90% observed a single time. Study-wide results and limits: Researchers took repertoire samples only after the peak T cell response had come. With two AZD1222 doses given, Spike-specific TCR breadth and depth both rose. Nearly half of unique spike-specific TCRs reportedly avoided B.1.351 and B.1.1.7 mutated regions. Donors were largely white British and mainly female; clonal diversity was possibly underestimated.

Germline CDR1 is KGHSH and CDR2 is LQKENI. This CDR3 has 15 amino acids. Trimming cost V 3 bases and J 2 bases, with 13 bases left between them. The chain uses TRBV18 and TRBJ2-5; D is undetermined. The material sequenced was peripheral blood, taken on day 0 of AZD1222 vaccination. This sequence originates from an adult in good health. In DNA form, the CDR3 reads TGTGCCAGCTCACCGATCCAAAATATACAAGAGACCCAGTACTTC. It is translated as CASSPIQNIQETQYF.